This entry describes one T cell receptor beta chain. Trimming at V came to 0 bases and at J to 4 bases, leaving 5 bases not matched to a gene. The CDR3 has 15 amino acids. CDR1 and CDR2 (germline): PRHDT, FYEKMQ (reference sequence). Data came from immunoSEQ multiplex PCR; TCRdb stores just in-frame clones and leaves some out. The sample has around 130,000 clones; around 94% are singletons. This entry comes from a study of T cell responses to AZD1222 COVID-19 vaccine. V usage is TRBV13 and J usage is TRBJ2-7, with 8 bases identical to TRBD1. Specimen: peripheral blood, collected on day 0 of AZD1222 vaccination. The receptor was isolated from an adult in good health. The CDR3 reads CASSLGRDRLYEQYF. The DNA for the CDR3 is TGTGCCAGCAGCTTAGGCCGGGACAGGCTTTACGAGCAGTACTTC. Looking up the rest from reference TRBV13 and TRBJ2-7 gives the full variable domain: AAGVIQSPRHLIKEKRETATLKCYPIPRHDTVYWYQQGPGQDPQFLISFYEKMQSDKGSIPDRFSAQQFSDYHSELNMSSLELGDSALYFCASSLGRDRLYEQYFGPGTRLTVT.